Following are 28 T cell receptor beta chains from one sample sequenced in a study of blood T cell repertoires in COVID-19. TCRdb's copy holds only in-frame clones and misses some; the assay was immunoSEQ multiplex PCR. The repertoire holds about 260,000 clones, with approximately 88% as singletons. The sequencing sample was made of peripheral blood. These receptors all come from a human donor in a cohort sampled during active COVID-19.

The chain links TRBV7-2 to TRBJ1-2, with D hard to call. Per the germline V gene, CDR1 is SGHTA and CDR2 is FQGNSA. The ends were cut back, 6 bases at V and 4 bases at J, with 15 bases in the middle. The CDR3 is 14 amino acids. The CDR3: CASSTKLQVYGYTF. The CDR3 DNA is TGTGCCAGCAGTACAAAACTTCAGGTCTATGGCTACACCTTC.

V and J are TRBV5-6 and TRBJ1-2; TRBD1 matches at 9 bases. The germline CDR1 and CDR2 sequences are SGHDT and YYEEEE. V dropped 0 bases and J dropped 4; count of bases not matched to a gene: 7. The CDR3 is 16 residues long. CDR3 in DNA: TGTGCCAGCAGCTTGGGGAGGGGACAGGGAGGCTATGGCTACACCTTC. This codes for CASSLGRGQGGYGYTF. Based on the CDR3 plus reference TRBV5-6 and TRBJ1-2, the full variable domain is DAGVTQSPTHLIKTRGQQVTLRCSPKSGHDTVSWYQQALGQGPQFIFQYYEEEERQRGNFPDRFSGHQFPNYSSELNVNALLLGDSALYLCASSLGRGQGGYGYTFGSGTRLTVV.

The chain uses TRBV7-9 and TRBJ2-6; D is possibly TRBD1 (6 bases). CDR3 length: 17 residues. V was clipped by 8 bases and J by 0 bases, with 17 bases between them. Germline CDR1 and CDR2: SEHNR and FQNEAQ (reference sequence). CDR3 amino acids: CASDLQGGRSGANVLTF. CDR3 nucleotides: TGTGCCAGCGACCTACAGGGTGGACGCTCTGGGGCCAACGTCCTGACTTTC.

V is TRBV15 and J is TRBJ2-7; a possible D gene is TRBD1 (7 bases). Between the trimmed V and J ends, which lost 3 bases and 0 bases, there was a span of 15 bases. The CDR3 has 16 amino acids. CDR1 is LNHNV and CDR2 is YYDKDF in the germline V gene (reference sequence). CDR3 in DNA: TGTGCCACCAGCAGTGGGGGGACAGCTAGCTCCTACGAGCAGTACTTC. Translated, it gives CATSSGGTASSYEQYF.

V is TRBV9 and J is TRBJ1-1, with D possibly matching TRBD1 (6 bases). The CDR3 spans 16 residues. The germline V gene encodes CDR1 SGDLS and CDR2 YYNGEE. Trimming took 3 bases from V and 0 from J, leaving 15 bases between them. The CDR3: CASSGDPGHLNTEAFF. CDR3 nucleotides: TGTGCCAGCAGCGGGGATCCGGGACACCTGAACACTGAAGCTTTCTTT.

The V call is TRBV5-4, the J call TRBJ2-7; 7 positions match TRBD2. The germline V gene encodes CDR1 SGHNT and CDR2 YYREEE (reference sequence). This CDR3 has 15 amino acids. V trimming: 3 bases; J trimming: 1 base; junction bases outside the gene matches: 7. The CDR3 region has the DNA TGTGCCAGCAGCTCCGGCGGAGCGGGGTCCTACGAGCAGTACTTC. Its protein product is CASSSGGAGSYEQYF.

The J gene is TRBJ2-7, the V gene TRBV6-6, with a tentative D call TRBD1 (5 bases). The germline V and J ends were trimmed by 6 bases and 5 bases, with 17 bases remaining between them. The CDR3 consists of 14 residues. Germline V CDR1 and CDR2: MNHNY, SVGAGI (reference sequence). The CDR3 sequence: CASRKRTTGDEQYF. In DNA, the CDR3 is TGTGCCAGCAGGAAAAGGACAACGGGCGACGAGCAGTACTTC.

The CDR3 loop is CASSASRGAGEREQYF. The CDR3 nucleotides read TGTGCCAGCAGCGCATCCCGCGGAGCGGGAGAGAGGGAGCAGTACTTC. V gene TRBV7-8 combines with J gene TRBJ2-7, with 8 nucleotides matching TRBD2. With 5 bases clipped from V and 7 bases from J, the junction kept 16 bases outside the gene matches. Looked up from germline, CDR1 is SGHVS and CDR2 is FQNEAQ. The CDR3 consists of 16 residues.

The gene calls are TRBV5-1 and TRBJ2-2; TRBD2 is a possible D gene (6 bases). Trimming pared 0 bases from V and 1 base from J, leaving 10 bases between. Germline assignment: CDR1 SGHRS and CDR2 YFSETQ. The CDR3 extends over 16 amino acids. The CDR3 loop is CASSLERRVNTGELFF. CDR3 sequence (DNA): TGCGCCAGCAGCTTGGAGAGGAGGGTGAACACCGGGGAGCTGTTTTTT.

The gene calls are TRBV7-2 and TRBJ2-4, with D maybe TRBD2 (5 bases). The germline V gene encodes CDR1 SGHTA and CDR2 FQGNSA. V was clipped by 0 bases and J by 11 bases, with 11 bases between them. The CDR3 spans 13 residues. CDR3 sequence reads: CASSLAWVGVQYF. Here the CDR3 DNA reads TGTGCCAGCAGCTTAGCGTGGGTCGGGGTTCAGTACTTC. The whole variable domain, remainder taken from reference TRBV7-2 and TRBJ2-4, is GAGVSQSPSNKVTEKGKDVELRCDPISGHTALYWYRQSLGQGLEFLIYFQGNSAPDKSGLPSDRFSAERTGGSVSTLTIQRTQQEDSAVYLCASSLAWVGVQYFGAGTRLSVL.

The chain links TRBV7-9 to TRBJ1-1, with TRBD1 identical over 10 bases. Germline V lookup: CDR1 SEHNR, CDR2 FQNEAQ (reference sequence). V lost 1 base, J lost 0 bases, and 8 bases stayed unmatched. The CDR3 loop spans 18 amino acids. In DNA form, the CDR3 reads TGTGCCAGCAGCTTAGGGGGACAGGGGTTTATCATGAACACTGAAGCTTTCTTT. It encodes CASSLGGQGFIMNTEAFF.

The chain links TRBV15 to TRBJ1-1; the D gene is possibly TRBD1 (6 bases). V lost 0 bases and J lost 4, with 12 bases in between. The germline CDR1 and CDR2 sequences are LNHNV and YYDKDF (reference sequence). The CDR3 is 15 amino acids. The CDR3 reads CATSRDTIGGTEAFF. In DNA, the CDR3 is TGTGCCACCAGCAGAGATACGATAGGGGGCACTGAAGCTTTCTTT.

This sequence joins TRBV2 and TRBJ2-1, with D hard to call. The CDR3 totals 13 residues. The germline V gene has CDR1 SNHLY and CDR2 FYNNEI. V lost 7 bases to trimming and J lost 10 bases, with 17 bases between them. The CDR3 sequence: CASTTVGPREQFF. As DNA, the CDR3 is TGTGCCAGCACCACGGTGGGCCCCAGGGAGCAGTTCTTC.

The V call is TRBV18, the J call TRBJ1-3, with TRBD1 matching over 7 bases. The V and J ends lost 5 bases and 4 bases, in that order; junction bases with no gene match: 8. The CDR3 sequence is 15 residues long. Germline assignment: CDR1 KGHSH and CDR2 LQKENI. The CDR3 DNA is TGTGCCAGCTCAGAGTCGACAGGGACGGGAAACACCATATATTTT. Protein: CASSESTGTGNTIYF.

V is TRBV5-1 and J is TRBJ2-4; D may be TRBD1 (6 bases). Per germline, CDR1 SGHRS and CDR2 YFSETQ. This CDR3 spans 14 amino acids. With 3 bases removed from V and 8 bases from J, the gap between germline ends came to 15 bases. CDR3 region: CASSSRPEGDIQYF. CDR3 coding DNA: TGCGCCAGCAGCTCCCGTCCCGAGGGGGACATTCAGTACTTC. The complete variable domain, with remaining parts taken from reference TRBV5-1 and TRBJ2-4, reads KAGVTQTPRYLIKTRGQQVTLSCSPISGHRSVSWYQQTPGQGLQFLFEYFSETQRNKGNFPGRFSGRQFSNSRSEMNVSTLELGDSALYLCASSSRPEGDIQYFGAGTRLSVL.

V is TRBV9 and J is TRBJ1-1; TRBD1 is a possible D gene (5 bases). V lost 0 bases and J 1 base, leaving 7 bases between the germline ends. CDR1 and CDR2 from the germline V gene are SGDLS and YYNGEE. The CDR3 consists of 14 residues. The CDR3 bases are TGTGCCAGCAGCGTAGGAGGACAGAACACTGAAGCTTTCTTT. Translation gives CASSVGGQNTEAFF.

The chain joins TRBV7-2 to TRBJ1-4; 9 bases agree with TRBD1. The J segment lost 3 bases and the V segment lost 5 bases, leaving 7 bases of the junction unmatched. The length of the CDR3 is 16 residues. Germline CDR1 and CDR2: SGHTA and FQGNSA. In DNA form, the CDR3 reads TGTGCCAGCAGCAGAGAAAGGACAGGGGCTAATGAAAAACTGTTTTTT. This encodes CASSRERTGANEKLFF. The variable domain in full, completed from reference TRBV7-2 and TRBJ1-4, reads GAGVSQSPSNKVTEKGKDVELRCDPISGHTALYWYRQSLGQGLEFLIYFQGNSAPDKSGLPSDRFSAERTGGSVSTLTIQRTQQEDSAVYLCASSRERTGANEKLFFGSGTQLSVL.

The chain has TRBV7-2 and TRBJ2-7; 7 nucleotides align to TRBD2. Germline assignment: CDR1 SGHTA and CDR2 FQGNSA. V shed 2 bases and J 5 bases; nucleotides not matched to a gene: 6. The CDR3 has 14 residues. In nucleotides, the CDR3 is TGTGCCAGCAGCTTATGGGTGGCGGGGGACGAGCAGTACTTC. The encoded protein is CASSLWVAGDEQYF.

The CDR3 DNA reads TGTGCCAGCAGTTTGACTAGCTCCGGAAAATCCTACGAGCAGTACTTC. This gives the protein CASSLTSSGKSYEQYF. The chain joins TRBV6-2 or TRBV6-3 to TRBJ2-7; 7 positions agree with TRBD2. Trimming at V came to 4 bases and at J to 1 base, leaving 10 bases not matched to a gene. Germline V gene lookup returns CDR1 MNHEY and CDR2 SVGEGT. The CDR3 is made up of 16 amino acids.

This chain connects TRBV2 to TRBJ1-1, with D tentatively TRBD1 (6 bases). The CDR3 spans 14 residues. Germline V lookup: CDR1 SNHLY, CDR2 FYNNEI. V shed 4 bases and J shed 1 base, with 10 bases lying between them. CDR3 amino acids: CASSVQGRNTEAFF. In DNA form, the CDR3 reads TGTGCCAGCAGTGTCCAGGGGAGGAACACTGAAGCTTTCTTT.

The V gene is TRBV9, the J gene TRBJ1-1, with a weak D call TRBD1 (5 bases). Trimming took off 7 bases at V and 5 bases at J, with 12 bases between the two ends. In germline, CDR1 is SGDLS, CDR2 YYNGEE. This CDR3 has 12 residues. CDR3 nucleotide sequence: TGTGCCAGCTCCAGGGTAAATACTGAAGCTTTCTTT. This translates into CASSRVNTEAFF.

This clone was observed once. V gene TRBV19 combines with J gene TRBJ1-5; possible D gene TRBD1, 6 bases. Germline assignment: CDR1 LNHDA and CDR2 SQIVND (reference sequence). The CDR3 sequence is 13 residues long. Trimming removed 7 bases from V and 9 bases from J, with 16 bases in between. CDR3 in amino acids: CASTVQGYGPQHF. As DNA, the CDR3 is TGTGCCAGTACCGTACAGGGATATGGGCCCCAGCATTTT.

The chain couples TRBV19 to TRBJ2-7; no clear D. Germline-derived CDR1 and CDR2 are LNHDA and SQIVND (reference sequence). Trimming left V 5 bases short and J 4 bases short, with 12 bases between. The CDR3 totals 13 residues. The CDR3 sequence: CASSSGSRYEQYF. DNA of the CDR3: TGTGCCAGTAGTTCCGGGTCTAGGTACGAGCAGTACTTC.

The CDR3 DNA is TGTGCCAGCGGTGGGGGGGCGCGAAATCAGCCCCAGCATTTT. Its translation is CASGGGARNQPQHF. The chain joins TRBV10-3 to TRBJ1-5; D possibly corresponds to TRBD1 (6 bases). This CDR3 spans 14 amino acids. The V end lost 10 bases, the J end lost 4 bases, and 17 bases lay between the germline ends. The germline CDR1 and CDR2 sequences are ENHRY and SYGVKD.

The chain couples TRBV1 to TRBJ1-2. TRBV1 is an annotated pseudogene. CDR3 length: 15 residues. The chain's CDR3 is CTSSQGAGAGYGYTF. CDR3 in DNA: TGCACCAGCAGCCAAGGGGCGGGCGCGGGCTATGGCTACACCTTC.

The chain uses TRBV7-8 and TRBJ2-1, with 12 bases fitting TRBD2. Germline assignment: CDR1 SGHVS and CDR2 FQNEAQ. The CDR3 is 19 amino acids. Losses at the gene ends were 6 bases for V and 1 base for J; bases not matched to a gene: 13. Here the CDR3 DNA reads TGTGCCAGCAGGAGGGGCCGACTAGCGGGGGACCGATCCTACAATGAGCAGTTCTTC. Its translation is CASRRGRLAGDRSYNEQFF.

The V gene is TRBV28, the J gene TRBJ1-6, with D possibly being TRBD1 (5 bases). V lost 4 bases to trimming and J lost 5 bases, with 12 bases between them. Germline values: CDR1 MDHEN, CDR2 SYDVKM. The CDR3 extends over 15 amino acids. The CDR3 protein is CASSSIRVNNSPLHF. The DNA for the CDR3 is TGTGCCAGCAGTTCAATCAGGGTAAATAATTCACCCCTCCACTTT.

This sequence joins TRBV21-1 and TRBJ2-2; the tabulated D call, TRBD2, remains unverified against the DNA. TRBV21-1 is a pseudogene locus. The CDR3 runs 14 residues. The CDR3 nucleotides are TGTGCCAGCAGCAAATGCGGATCGAGCGGGGAGCTGTTTTTT. It codes for CASSKCGSSGELFF.